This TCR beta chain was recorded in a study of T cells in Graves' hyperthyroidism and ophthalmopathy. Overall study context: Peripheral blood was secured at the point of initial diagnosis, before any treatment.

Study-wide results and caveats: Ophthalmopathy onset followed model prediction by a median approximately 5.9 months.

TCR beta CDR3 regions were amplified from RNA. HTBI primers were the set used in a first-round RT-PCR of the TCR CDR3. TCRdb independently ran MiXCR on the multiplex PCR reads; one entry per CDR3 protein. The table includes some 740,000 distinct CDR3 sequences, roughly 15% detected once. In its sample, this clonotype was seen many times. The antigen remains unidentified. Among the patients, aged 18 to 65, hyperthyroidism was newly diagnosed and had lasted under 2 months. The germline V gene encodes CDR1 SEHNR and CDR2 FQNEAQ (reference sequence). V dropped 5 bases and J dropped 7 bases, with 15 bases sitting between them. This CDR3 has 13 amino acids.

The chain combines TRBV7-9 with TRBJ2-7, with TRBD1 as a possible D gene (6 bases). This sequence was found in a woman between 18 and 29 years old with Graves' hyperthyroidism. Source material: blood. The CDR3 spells CASSGRGGWEQYF. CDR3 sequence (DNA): TGTGCCAGCAGCGGCCGAGGGGGTTGGGAGCAGTACTTC.